This T cell receptor (beta chain) was observed in a study of T cell responses to AZD1222 COVID-19 vaccine. Overall study results and limits: Nearly half of unique spike-specific TCRs reportedly avoided B.1.351 and B.1.1.7 mutated regions. White British donors predominated, females outnumbered males, and clonal diversity was possibly underestimated.

Of note for this clone: Antigen specificity is unknown.

The protocol was immunoSEQ multiplex PCR, while the TCRdb copy is restricted to in-frame clones and leaves out a portion. The sample has around 99,000 clones; about 90% are singletons. This receptor was obtained from an adult who received the AZD1222 COVID-19 vaccine. The sequenced sample was peripheral blood, obtained 28 days after the second AZD1222 dose.

CDR3 in amino acids: CASSLAGISNEKLFF. CDR3 nucleotides: TGCGCCAGCAGCTTGGCAGGAATTTCTAATGAAAAACTGTTTTTT. J is TRBJ1-4 and V is TRBV5-1; D unclear. CDR1 and CDR2 (germline): SGHRS, YFSETQ. V lost 0 bases, J lost 3 bases, and 9 bases lay in between. This CDR3 comprises 15 residues.